Shown below are 16 T cell receptor beta chains from a single sample sequenced in a study of CD8 T cells in ankylosing spondylitis. TCRdb recomputed calls from the 5' RACE reads with MiXCR, one row per CDR3 protein. This sample yields tens of thousands of distinct CDR3 sequences, of which 3% to 3.5% are seen a single time; about 2.8% belongs to the top ten. The specimen sequenced was blood, either unsorted or a sorted T cell fraction (not recorded which). The receptors come from a male donor with ankylosing spondylitis or in good health (not recorded which).

This clonotype has a count of ten or more. The rearrangement joins TRBV9 to TRBJ2-3, with TRBD2 as a possible D gene (6 bases). There are 15 residues in the CDR3. Germline V gene lookup returns CDR1 SGDLS and CDR2 YYNGEE. Trimming removed 2 bases from V and 8 bases from J, with 18 bases in between. DNA of the CDR3: TGTGCCAGCAGCGTTGGCCTAGTCGGAGCGGGTACGCAGTATTTT. Protein: CASSVGLVGAGTQYF.

This clonotype was seen ten or more times. The genes are TRBV9 and TRBJ2-3; D remains unclear. CDR1 is SGDLS, CDR2 YYNGEE, per germline. There are 15 residues in the CDR3. With 2 bases removed from V and 0 bases from J, the gap between germline ends came to 10 bases. CDR3 amino acids: CASSVFTASTDTQYF. The CDR3 DNA reads as TGTGCCAGCAGCGTGTTCACTGCAAGCACAGATACGCAGTATTTT.

This clonotype was detected many times. J is TRBJ2-5 and V is TRBV9; 10 bases are shared with TRBD2. In germline, CDR1 is SGDLS, CDR2 YYNGEE. J gave up 5 bases and V 0 bases, and 4 bases lay outside the gene matches. The CDR3 is 15 residues long. CDR3 DNA sequence: TGTGCCAGCAGCGTAGAAGCGGGGGGGGGCGAGACCCAGTACTTC. Its protein product is CASSVEAGGGETQYF.

This clonotype was picked up many times. The genes are TRBV9 and TRBJ2-1; 14 bases fit TRBD2. The CDR3 is 24 amino acids. In germline, CDR1 is SGDLS, CDR2 YYNGEE. The V and J ends lost 0 bases and 0 bases, in that order; junction bases with no gene match: 20. Written as DNA, the CDR3 is TGTGCCAGCAGCGTAGCTACACTTCGCGGGGGGACTAGCGGGAGCCCGGCCTCCTACAATGAGCAGTTCTTC. Translation: CASSVATLRGGTSGSPASYNEQFF.

This clonotype was seen at least ten times. The gene calls are TRBV9 and TRBJ2-5; D is perhaps TRBD2 (7 bases). The CDR3 is 16 residues long. With 3 bases removed from V and 5 bases from J, the gap between germline ends came to 20 bases. The V gene's germline CDR1 is SGDLS and CDR2 YYNGEE. CDR3: CASSGEPAGAGETQYF. The CDR3 DNA is TGTGCCAGCAGCGGGGAACCCGCGGGGGCGGGCGAGACCCAGTACTTC.

This clonotype appeared many times. This rearrangement joins TRBV9 to TRBJ1-1, with 7 bases aligning to TRBD1. V lost 7 bases and J lost 2; bases outside the gene matches: 8. This CDR3 contains 14 residues. Germline V gene data show CDR1 as SGDLS and CDR2 as YYNGEE. CDR3: CASAPTGENTEAFF. CDR3 in DNA: TGTGCCAGCGCCCCTACAGGGGAAAACACTGAAGCTTTCTTT.

The sample holds many counts of this clonotype. V and J are TRBV9 and TRBJ1-3; D is perhaps TRBD1 (6 bases). Germline V lookup: CDR1 SGDLS, CDR2 YYNGEE. Trimming stripped 3 bases from V and 0 bases from J, with 10 bases between. This CDR3 contains 15 residues. For the CDR3, the DNA is TGTGCCAGCAGCGCGACAGGATTCTCTGGAAACACCATATATTTT. Protein sequence: CASSATGFSGNTIYF.

This clonotype was seen many times. The rearrangement links TRBV9 to TRBJ1-1, with 8 bases aligning to TRBD1. The CDR3 runs 16 residues. Germline CDR1 reads SGDLS; CDR2 reads YYNGEE. Trimming removed 4 bases from V and 0 bases from J; junction bases left unmatched: 8. CDR3 loop: CASSLSGGRMNTEAFF. The CDR3, as DNA: TGTGCCAGCAGCTTGTCAGGGGGCCGGATGAACACTGAAGCTTTCTTT.

This clonotype was observed at least ten times. The chain recombines TRBV9 with TRBJ2-5; 9 bases match TRBD1. Trimming removed 3 bases from V and 1 base from J; junction bases left unmatched: 7. In germline, CDR1 is SGDLS, CDR2 YYNGEE. This CDR3 comprises 16 residues. The chain's CDR3 is CASSAGTGKSQETQYF. The CDR3 DNA follows: TGTGCCAGCAGCGCCGGGACAGGGAAGAGCCAAGAGACCCAGTACTTC.

This clonotype was seen repeatedly, ten times or more. The DNA of the CDR3 is TGTGCCAGCAGCCCCCTCTCGACGACAGCCCAAGAGACCCAGTACTTC. Amino acid sequence: CASSPLSTTAQETQYF. The chain has TRBV9 and TRBJ2-5; D possibly corresponds to TRBD1 (5 bases). Germline CDR1 is SGDLS and CDR2 is YYNGEE. The CDR3 spans 16 residues. Trimming took off 4 bases at V and 1 base at J, with 17 bases between the two ends.

This clonotype was counted many times. V and J are TRBV9 and TRBJ1-1; D unclear. The CDR3 has 16 amino acids. Germline V CDR1 and CDR2: SGDLS, YYNGEE. V dropped 0 bases and J dropped 1 base, with 13 bases sitting between them. The DNA for the CDR3 is TGTGCCAGCAGCGTAGGGCAGCGGAATTCGAACACTGAAGCTTTCTTT. Encoded protein: CASSVGQRNSNTEAFF.

This clonotype was observed many times. This chain uses TRBV9 with TRBJ2-1; TRBD1 matches 11 bases. Germline loops: CDR1 SGDLS, CDR2 YYNGEE. V was pared by 0 bases and J by 6 bases, with 5 bases of the junction left unmatched. This CDR3 has 16 amino acids. CDR3 bases: TGTGCCAGCAGCGTAGCCGGGACAGGGGGAGTCAATGAGCAGTTCTTC. Translated: CASSVAGTGGVNEQFF.

This clonotype was recorded at least ten times. The chain links TRBV9 to TRBJ2-2; 11 nucleotides match TRBD1. V shed 4 bases, J shed 4 bases, and the junction held 9 bases outside the gene matches. The CDR3 has 17 residues. Germline V gene sequence: CDR1 SGDLS, CDR2 YYNGEE. Here the CDR3 DNA reads TGTGCCAGCAGCACAGGACAGGGGGCTCTACGCACCGGGGAGCTGTTTTTT. Amino acids: CASSTGQGALRTGELFF. The whole variable domain, filled in from reference TRBV9 and TRBJ2-2, reads DSGVTQTPKHLITATGQRVTLRCSPRSGDLSVYWYQQSLDQGLQFLIQYYNGEERAKGNILERFSAQQFPDLHSELNLSSLELGDSALYFCASSTGQGALRTGELFFGEGSRLTVL.

This clonotype was counted at least ten times. The chain links TRBV9 to TRBJ1-6, with D hard to call. From germline, CDR1 is SGDLS and CDR2 YYNGEE. Between the trimmed V and J ends, which lost 0 bases and 4 bases, there was a span of 8 bases. This CDR3 is built from 15 residues. CDR3 DNA sequence: TGTGCCAGCAGCGTAGATGGCAGTTATAATTCACCCCTCCACTTT. Translated, it gives CASSVDGSYNSPLHF.

This clonotype was seen at least ten times. The V and J genes are TRBV9 and TRBJ2-1; 9 positions match TRBD1. V trimming: 4 bases; J trimming: 4 bases; junction bases outside the gene matches: 6. Germline CDR1 reads SGDLS; CDR2 reads YYNGEE. The CDR3 loop spans 15 amino acids. The CDR3 is CASSPGQGPYNEQFF. CDR3 nucleotide sequence: TGTGCCAGCAGCCCGGGACAGGGTCCTTACAATGAGCAGTTCTTC.

This clonotype was observed many times. J is TRBJ2-2 and V is TRBV9, with D unclear. V lost 2 bases to trimming and J lost 3 bases, with 11 bases between them. The V gene's germline CDR1 is SGDLS and CDR2 YYNGEE. The CDR3 totals 15 residues. The CDR3 DNA is TGTGCCAGCAGCGTGCAACAAACGTACACCGGGGAGCTGTTTTTT. Translation: CASSVQQTYTGELFF. Filled out from reference TRBV9 and TRBJ2-2, the complete variable domain reads DSGVTQTPKHLITATGQRVTLRCSPRSGDLSVYWYQQSLDQGLQFLIQYYNGEERAKGNILERFSAQQFPDLHSELNLSSLELGDSALYFCASSVQQTYTGELFFGEGSRLTVL.